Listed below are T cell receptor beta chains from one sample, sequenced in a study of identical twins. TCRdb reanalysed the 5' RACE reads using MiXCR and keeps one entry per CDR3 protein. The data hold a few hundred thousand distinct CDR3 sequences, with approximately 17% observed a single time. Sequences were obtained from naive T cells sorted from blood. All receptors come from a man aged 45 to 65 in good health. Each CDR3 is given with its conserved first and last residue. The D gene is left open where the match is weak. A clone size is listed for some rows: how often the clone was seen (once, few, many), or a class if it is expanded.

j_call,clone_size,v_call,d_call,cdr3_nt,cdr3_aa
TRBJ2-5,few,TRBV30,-,TGTGCCTGGAGTGGAATAACTGCGACCCAGTACTTC,CAWSGITATQYF
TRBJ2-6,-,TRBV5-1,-,TGCGCCAGCAGCTTGACAGGCGACTCTGGGGCCAACGTCCTGACTTTC,CASSLTGDSGANVLTF
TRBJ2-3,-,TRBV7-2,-,TGTGCCACCGGGACTCCCAACACAGATACGCAGTATTTT,CATGTPNTDTQYF
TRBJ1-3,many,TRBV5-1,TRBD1,TGCGCCAGCTCACAGGGGAAAGAAAACACCATATATTTT,CASSQGKENTIYF
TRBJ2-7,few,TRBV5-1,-,TGCGCCAGCAGCTTGGCCTCAGGAGTTGGCGAGCAGTACTTC,CASSLASGVGEQYF
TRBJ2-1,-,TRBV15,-,TGTGCCACCGGGGGGGACATACATAGCAATGAGCAGTTCTTC,CATGGDIHSNEQFF
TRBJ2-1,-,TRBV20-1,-,TGCAGTGCTAAGGAGTCGTCAGGTAATTACAATGAGCAGTTCTTC,CSAKESSGNYNEQFF
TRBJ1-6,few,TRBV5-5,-,TGTGCCAGCAGCTACGACAGGAATAATTCACCCCTCCACTTT,CASSYDRNNSPLHF
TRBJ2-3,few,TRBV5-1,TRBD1,TGCGCCAGCAGCTCCGGGACAGGGGGACCAGATACGCAGTATTTT,CASSSGTGGPDTQYF
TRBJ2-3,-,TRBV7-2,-,TGTGCCAGCAGCTTACAGGGCCTGGTCGTGACAGATACGCAGTATTTT,CASSLQGLVVTDTQYF
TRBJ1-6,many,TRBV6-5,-,TGTGCCAGCAGTTACTCCCGGGGGACGATGAATTCACCCCTCCACTTT,CASSYSRGTMNSPLHF
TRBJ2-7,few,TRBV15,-,TGTGCCACCAGCAGAGATATCGGTAGATACGAGCAGTACTTC,CATSRDIGRYEQYF
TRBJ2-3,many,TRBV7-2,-,TGTGCCAGCACGGCAGCTAGCACAGATACGCAGTATTTT,CASTAASTDTQYF
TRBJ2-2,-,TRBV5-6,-,TGTGCCAGCAGCTGGATCGGGAAAAAGTACACCGGGGAGCTGTTTTTT,CASSWIGKKYTGELFF
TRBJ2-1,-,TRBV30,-,TGTGCCTGGAGCGTTCTCGATGAGCAGTTCTTC,CAWSVLDEQFF
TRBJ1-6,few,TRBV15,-,TGTGCCACCAGCAGAGGAGCTAATGCCTATAATTCACCCCTCCACTTT,CATSRGANAYNSPLHF
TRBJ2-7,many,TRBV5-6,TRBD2,TGTGCCAGCAGCTCGGGAGGTGGGGCATACGAGCAGTACTTC,CASSSGGGAYEQYF
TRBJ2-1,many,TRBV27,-,TGTGCCAGCAGTTTCGCGGTAGGTCGCAATGAGCAGTTCTTC,CASSFAVGRNEQFF
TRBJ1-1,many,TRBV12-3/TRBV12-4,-,TGTGCCAGCAGTTCCACAGTGAACACTGAAGCTTTCTTT,CASSSTVNTEAFF
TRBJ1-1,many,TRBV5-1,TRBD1,TGCGCCAGCAGCCCATCAGGGGGGAACACTGAAGCTTTCTTT,CASSPSGGNTEAFF
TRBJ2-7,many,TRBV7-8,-,TGTGCCAGCAGCCGAGGCAGGGAGGTTGGCGAGCAGTACTTC,CASSRGREVGEQYF
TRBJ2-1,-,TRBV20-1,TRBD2,TGCAGTGCTAGGGTCCTTAGCGGGGGGCCTGACAATGAGCAGTTCTTC,CSARVLSGGPDNEQFF
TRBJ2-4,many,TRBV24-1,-,TGTGCCACCAGTGACGGGAGAAGGGCCAAAAACATTCAGTACTTC,CATSDGRRAKNIQYF
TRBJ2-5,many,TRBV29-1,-,TGCAGCGTTGACCGCAGGGGCTACCAAGAGACCCAGTACTTC,CSVDRRGYQETQYF
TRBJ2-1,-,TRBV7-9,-,TGTGCCAGCAGCTTCCCTTCCTACAATGAGCAGTTCTTC,CASSFPSYNEQFF
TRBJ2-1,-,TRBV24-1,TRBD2,TGTGCCACCAGTGATTGGGCTAGCGGGATAACCTACAATGAGCAGTTCTTC,CATSDWASGITYNEQFF
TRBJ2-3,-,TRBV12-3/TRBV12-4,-,TGTGCCAGCAGATTTCCAGGGACCGATACGCAGTATTTT,CASRFPGTDTQYF
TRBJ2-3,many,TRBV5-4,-,TGTGCCAGCAGCTACCGACAGGTCACAGATACGCAGTATTTT,CASSYRQVTDTQYF
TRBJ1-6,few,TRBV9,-,TGTGCCAGCAGCGTCGGTTTTGATTCACCCCTCCACTTT,CASSVGFDSPLHF
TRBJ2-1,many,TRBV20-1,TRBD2,TGCAGTGCTAGAGATGTCGGACTAGAGAATGAGCAGTTCTTC,CSARDVGLENEQFF
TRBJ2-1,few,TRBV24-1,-,TGTGCCACCAGTGATTTCCTGACCGGGCGGCAGTTCTTC,CATSDFLTGRQFF
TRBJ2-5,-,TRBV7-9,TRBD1,TGTGCCAGCAGTTTTTTCAGCAGGGGGCTTGAGACCCAGTACTTC,CASSFFSRGLETQYF
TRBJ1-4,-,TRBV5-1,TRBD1,TGCGCCAGCAGGCTAGACAGGGATGGTGAAAAACTGTTTTTT,CASRLDRDGEKLFF
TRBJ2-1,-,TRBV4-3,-,TGCGCCAGCAGCCGAACCGTGACAGGCATGGATGAGCAGTTCTTC,CASSRTVTGMDEQFF
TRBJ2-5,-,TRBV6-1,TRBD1,TGTGCCAGCAGCCCACGGGACAGGATACAAGGGACCCAGTACTTC,CASSPRDRIQGTQYF
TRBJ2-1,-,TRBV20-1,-,TGCAGTGCCAGGCCCCCCCGGGGTTCACCTTACAATGAGCAGTTCTTC,CSARPPRGSPYNEQFF
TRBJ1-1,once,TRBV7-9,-,TGTGCCAGCAGCCCAAGTGGGGGGCGCCAGAACACTGAAGCTTTCTTT,CASSPSGGRQNTEAFF
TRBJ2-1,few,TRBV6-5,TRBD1,TGTGCCAGCAGTTCCGGGACAGTCCACAATGAGCAGTTCTTC,CASSSGTVHNEQFF
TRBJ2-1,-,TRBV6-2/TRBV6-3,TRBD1,TGTGCCAGCAGGATGACAGGGGGTCCCTACAATGAGCAGTTCTTC,CASRMTGGPYNEQFF
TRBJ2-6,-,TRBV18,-,TGTGCCAGCTCACCACCGACAAGTGGGGCCAACGTCCTGACTTTC,CASSPPTSGANVLTF
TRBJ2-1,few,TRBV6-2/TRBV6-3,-,TGTGCCAGCAACACAAAGGGACACTCGAACAATGAGCAGTTCTTC,CASNTKGHSNNEQFF
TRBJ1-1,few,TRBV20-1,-,TGCAGTGCTAGAGGGGGGGATTGGATCACTGAAGCTTTCTTT,CSARGGDWITEAFF
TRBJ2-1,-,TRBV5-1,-,TGCGCCAGCAGCACTAATAATCCGAGGAGTGAGCAGTTCTTC,CASSTNNPRSEQFF
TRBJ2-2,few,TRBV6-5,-,TGTGCCAGCAGTTATTCGATTCTTATCACCGGGGAGCTGTTTTTT,CASSYSILITGELFF
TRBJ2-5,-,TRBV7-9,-,TGTGCCAGCAGGAACGGACCACAAGAGACCCAGTACTTC,CASRNGPQETQYF
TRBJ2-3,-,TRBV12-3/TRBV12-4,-,TGTGCCAGCAATCACCTGGGGCCCACAGATACGCAGTATTTT,CASNHLGPTDTQYF
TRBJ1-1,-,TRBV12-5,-,TGTGCTAGTGGTTTGGTACTGAGGGCTGTCACTGAAGCTTTCTTT,CASGLVLRAVTEAFF
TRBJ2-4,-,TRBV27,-,TGTGCCAGCAGTCCCCTACTGGGGGGTCTAGCCAAAAACATTCAGTACTTC,CASSPLLGGLAKNIQYF
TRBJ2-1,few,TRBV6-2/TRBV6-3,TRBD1,TGTGCCAGCAGTAAACCCGGGACAGCTTACAATGAGCAGTTCTTC,CASSKPGTAYNEQFF
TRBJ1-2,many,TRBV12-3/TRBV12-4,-,TGTGCCAGCAGGCAACAGGGCAGACCTGCCTTGAACTATGGCTACACCTTC,CASRQQGRPALNYGYTF
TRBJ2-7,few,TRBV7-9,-,TGTGCCAGCAGCTCCCCGTCGGGCCACACCTACGAGCAGTACTTC,CASSSPSGHTYEQYF
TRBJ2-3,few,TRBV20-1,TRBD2,TGCAGTGTCGGGACTAGCGGGAGGGATACGCAGTATTTT,CSVGTSGRDTQYF
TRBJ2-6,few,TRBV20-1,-,TGCAGTGCCAGATCGGGGACGGGACTGTCTGGGGCCAACGTCCTGACTTTC,CSARSGTGLSGANVLTF